A selection of T cell receptor beta chains follows, all from one sample in a study of T cell responses to AZD1222 COVID-19 vaccine. Using immunoSEQ multiplex PCR, the repertoire was profiled, and TCRdb retains in-frame clones only, with some absent. The sample contains 100,000 to 150,000 clones, 89% of which appear only once. The sample consisted of peripheral blood, taken on day 0 of AZD1222 vaccination. The receptor set was obtained from an adult in good health. The CDR3 runs from the conserved cysteine through the conserved F or W. A D gene is named only where the DNA matches it firmly. The listing skips clone size in some rows; elsewhere it reads once, few, many or a size class.

D: -; V: TRBV20-1; J: TRBJ2-5; size: once; DNA: TGCAGTGCTAAGGCTGAGACCCAGTACTTC; CDR3: CSAKAETQYF
D: TRBD1; V: TRBV7-9; J: TRBJ2-1; size: few; DNA: TGTGCCAGCAGCGGCTCGGGGACAGGGAATGAGCAGTTCTTC; CDR3: CASSGSGTGNEQFF
D: -; V: TRBV7-3; J: TRBJ1-1; size: -; DNA: TGTGCCAGCCGCCTGATACCGAACACTGAAGCTTTCTTT; CDR3: CASRLIPNTEAFF
D: TRBD2; V: TRBV10-2; J: TRBJ2-1; size: -; DNA: TGCGCCGCCCGCGACCAGGGCGGGAGCCATGAGCAGTTCTTC; CDR3: CAARDQGGSHEQFF
D: TRBD2; V: TRBV9; J: TRBJ2-1; size: -; DNA: TGTGCCAGCAACATGCCCCGGGCTAGCGGGTTGGATGAGCAGTTCTTC; CDR3: CASNMPRASGLDEQFF
D: -; V: TRBV7-2; J: TRBJ1-5; size: once; DNA: TGTGCCAGCAGCTTAGTGGGACGGGTTCAGCCCCAGCATTTT; CDR3: CASSLVGRVQPQHF
D: -; V: TRBV9; J: TRBJ1-1; size: -; DNA: TGTGCCACCGGTCAAGGGCCGTGGGACACTGAAGCTTTCTTT; CDR3: CATGQGPWDTEAFF
D: -; V: TRBV2; J: TRBJ1-6; size: -; DNA: TGTGCCAGCAGTGAGGTATGGACCGAGAATTCACCCCTCCACTTT; CDR3: CASSEVWTENSPLHF
D: -; V: TRBV12-5; J: TRBJ1-2; size: -; DNA: TGTGCTAGTGGTTTGGATAGGGCCTGGAACTATGGCTACACCTTC; CDR3: CASGLDRAWNYGYTF
D: -; V: TRBV28; J: TRBJ1-5; size: -; DNA: TGTGCCAGCAGCTCGGGGGGGGGAATCAATCAGCCCCAGCATTTT; CDR3: CASSSGGGINQPQHF
D: TRBD1; V: TRBV28; J: TRBJ1-5; size: -; DNA: TGTGCCAGCAGGGACCCCGGGACAGGGAATAATCAGCCCCAGCATTTT; CDR3: CASRDPGTGNNQPQHF
D: TRBD1; V: TRBV6-5; J: TRBJ2-7; size: -; DNA: TGTGCCAGCAGCAACCCTGACAGGGCCTACGAGCAGTACTTC; CDR3: CASSNPDRAYEQYF
D: -; V: TRBV21-1; J: TRBJ2-7; size: -; DNA: TGTGCCAGCAGCAAACGGACTAAACGGCCTAGTAACGACTACGAGCAGTACTTC; CDR3: CASSKRTKRPSNDYEQYF
D: -; V: TRBV5-1; J: TRBJ2-2; size: once; DNA: TGCGCCAGCCAGCGACAGGCCACGAACACCGGGGAGCTGTTTTTT; CDR3: CASQRQATNTGELFF
D: -; V: TRBV18; J: TRBJ2-3; size: -; DNA: TGTGCCAGCTCACCAGAGCCAGCGGCAGATACGCAGTATTTT; CDR3: CASSPEPAADTQYF
D: TRBD1; V: TRBV24-1; J: TRBJ1-5; size: -; DNA: TGTGCCACCAATGACAGGGCGGGTCAGCCCCAGCATTTT; CDR3: CATNDRAGQPQHF
D: -; V: TRBV5-1; J: TRBJ2-7; size: -; DNA: TGCGCCAGCAGCTTGGGGGGATCGAATTCCTACGAGCAGTACTTC; CDR3: CASSLGGSNSYEQYF
D: -; V: TRBV6-1; J: TRBJ1-5; size: -; DNA: TGTGCCAGCAGTGAAAACAGGCGGTTTTCCAATCAGCCCCAGCATTTT; CDR3: CASSENRRFSNQPQHF
D: -; V: TRBV7-2; J: TRBJ1-2; size: -; DNA: TGTGCCAGCAGCTTAGGTGGGAAGAACTATGGCTACACCTTC; CDR3: CASSLGGKNYGYTF
D: -; V: TRBV9; J: TRBJ2-7; size: -; DNA: TGTGCCAGCAGCGTAGGCGGGACAGCTACCTACGAGCAGTACTTC; CDR3: CASSVGGTATYEQYF
D: TRBD1; V: TRBV7-9; J: TRBJ2-7; size: -; DNA: TGTGCCAGCAGCCCCCCCTGGACAGGGGTCGAGCAGTACTTC; CDR3: CASSPPWTGVEQYF
D: -; V: TRBV5-1; J: TRBJ2-7; size: -; DNA: TGCGCCAGCAGCTTGCTAGCCGGGGGTTCCTACGAGCAGTACTTC; CDR3: CASSLLAGGSYEQYF
D: -; V: TRBV7-9; J: TRBJ1-3; size: few; DNA: TGTGCCAGTCAGGGGTCCCCTGGAAACACCATATATTTT; CDR3: CASQGSPGNTIYF
D: TRBD1; V: TRBV2; J: TRBJ1-4; size: -; DNA: TGTGCCAGCAGTGAAATTCTTCCGGGACAGAAGAATGAAAAACTGTTTTTT; CDR3: CASSEILPGQKNEKLFF
D: TRBD1; V: TRBV24-1; J: TRBJ2-7; size: -; DNA: TGTGCCACCAGTGATCCCCGGACAGGGGGCTACGAGCAGTACTTC; CDR3: CATSDPRTGGYEQYF
D: TRBD1; V: TRBV27; J: TRBJ1-3; size: -; DNA: TGTGCCAGCAGTTGGGGACAGGGAAAGGGAAACACCATATATTTT; CDR3: CASSWGQGKGNTIYF
D: TRBD1; V: TRBV19; J: TRBJ1-5; size: -; DNA: TGTGCCAGTACCGAGACAGGGTACGAGCCCCAGCATTTT; CDR3: CASTETGYEPQHF
D: -; V: TRBV28; J: TRBJ1-1; size: -; DNA: TGTGCCAGCTTCCCCCCCCGGGGGAACACTGAAGCTTTCTTT; CDR3: CASFPPRGNTEAFF
D: -; V: TRBV12-5; J: TRBJ1-4; size: -; DNA: TGTGCTAGTCTGAACGGGACTAATAATGAAAAACTGTTTTTT; CDR3: CASLNGTNNEKLFF
D: TRBD1; V: TRBV28; J: TRBJ2-3; size: -; DNA: TGTGCCAGCACCACCCTCGGGGACAGGGTGGGAGATACGCAGTATTTT; CDR3: CASTTLGDRVGDTQYF
D: -; V: TRBV6-5; J: TRBJ2-7; size: -; DNA: TGTGCCAGCCTCAGCTACGAGCAGTACTTC; CDR3: CASLSYEQYF
D: -; V: TRBV27; J: TRBJ1-2; size: -; DNA: TGTGCCAGCAGTCGTCAGGCCGGGGGGGAATACTATGGCTACACCTTC; CDR3: CASSRQAGGEYYGYTF
D: TRBD1; V: TRBV10-3; J: TRBJ2-7; size: -; DNA: TGTGCCATCAGGCTACAGACAGGGGGTTACGAGCAGTACTTC; CDR3: CAIRLQTGGYEQYF
D: -; V: TRBV7-6; J: TRBJ2-2; size: few; DNA: TGTGCCAGCAGCTTCACACAAGGGAATCAAGGCGGGGAGCTGTTTTTT; CDR3: CASSFTQGNQGGELFF
D: -; V: TRBV3-1/TRBV3-2; J: TRBJ1-6; size: -; DNA: TGTGCCAGCAGCCCGCGGGTTTCCGATTCACCCCTCCACTTT; CDR3: CASSPRVSDSPLHF
D: TRBD1; V: TRBV11-2; J: TRBJ2-7; size: -; DNA: TGTGCCAGCAGCTTAAGTCTTGGACAGGGGAGTTACGAGCAGTACTTC; CDR3: CASSLSLGQGSYEQYF
D: -; V: TRBV5-1; J: TRBJ1-1; size: -; DNA: TGCGCCAGCAGCTTGCAGGGTTGGGGCACTGAAGCTTTCTTT; CDR3: CASSLQGWGTEAFF
D: -; V: TRBV3-1/TRBV3-2; J: TRBJ1-5; size: -; DNA: TGTGCCAGCAGCCAAGCCATTAGCAATCAGCCCCAGCATTTT; CDR3: CASSQAISNQPQHF
D: -; V: TRBV7-9; J: TRBJ1-1; size: -; DNA: TGTGCCAGCAGCTTGTGGACGGATAACACTGAAGCTTTCTTT; CDR3: CASSLWTDNTEAFF
D: -; V: TRBV27; J: TRBJ1-2; size: few; DNA: TGTGCCAGCAGGTTACAGGGTAGCTATGGCTACACCTTC; CDR3: CASRLQGSYGYTF
D: TRBD1; V: TRBV5-1; J: TRBJ1-1; size: -; DNA: TGCGCCAGCAGCCTTCCTCGGACAGGGAAGGACACTGAAGCTTTCTTT; CDR3: CASSLPRTGKDTEAFF
D: -; V: TRBV6-5; J: TRBJ1-3; size: -; DNA: TGTGCCAGCAGGTCCGGGGGAAACACCATATATTTT; CDR3: CASRSGGNTIYF
D: TRBD1; V: TRBV19; J: TRBJ2-4; size: -; DNA: TGTGCCAGTAGTATCAGGCAGGGGGAAAGGGACATTCAGTACTTC; CDR3: CASSIRQGERDIQYF
D: -; V: TRBV30; J: TRBJ1-1; size: -; DNA: TGTGCCTGGAGTGTACGGACGAACACTGAAGCTTTCTTT; CDR3: CAWSVRTNTEAFF
D: TRBD1; V: TRBV7-2; J: TRBJ1-5; size: -; DNA: TGTGCCAGCAGCCGTGGGACAGTAGTCAATCAGCCCCAGCATTTT; CDR3: CASSRGTVVNQPQHF
D: -; V: TRBV19; J: TRBJ2-2; size: -; DNA: TGTGCCAGTAGCAATCAGGGACCCGGGGAGCTGTTTTTT; CDR3: CASSNQGPGELFF
D: TRBD1; V: TRBV19; J: TRBJ1-6; size: few; DNA: TGTGCCACTGAACAGGGGGCGGGTTCACCCCTCCACTTT; CDR3: CATEQGAGSPLHF
D: -; V: TRBV7-2; J: TRBJ2-2; size: -; DNA: TGTGCCAGCAGCCCTACAAGGATTAACACCGGGGAGCTGTTTTTT; CDR3: CASSPTRINTGELFF
D: TRBD1; V: TRBV4-2; J: TRBJ1-4; size: -; DNA: TGTGCCAGCAGCACCGTGGGGACAGGGGTTGAAAAACTGTTTTTT; CDR3: CASSTVGTGVEKLFF
D: -; V: TRBV6-2/TRBV6-3; J: TRBJ2-1; size: -; DNA: TGTGCCAGCAGTTTCGGCCGTAATGAGCAGTTCTTC; CDR3: CASSFGRNEQFF
D: -; V: TRBV6-1; J: TRBJ1-6; size: -; DNA: TGTGCCAGCAGTGATTCGGGGGGTAAGAATTCACCCCTCCACTTT; CDR3: CASSDSGGKNSPLHF
D: -; V: TRBV7-2; J: TRBJ2-5; size: -; DNA: TGTGCCAGCAGCTTACCAGGACTCCCCCAGTACTTC; CDR3: CASSLPGLPQYF
D: TRBD2; V: TRBV7-9; J: TRBJ2-6; size: -; DNA: TGTGCCGGGGGGAGGGACTCTGGGGCCAACGTCCTGACTTTC; CDR3: CAGGRDSGANVLTF
D: -; V: TRBV12-3/TRBV12-4; J: TRBJ2-5; size: -; DNA: TGTGCCAGCAGTAGCTGGGGCCAAGAGACCCAGTACTTC; CDR3: CASSSWGQETQYF
D: TRBD2; V: TRBV7-8; J: TRBJ2-7; size: -; DNA: TGTGCCAGCAGCCTCGAGGGGCTAGCGGGATTGGGCGAGCAGTACTTC; CDR3: CASSLEGLAGLGEQYF
D: TRBD1; V: TRBV12-3/TRBV12-4; J: TRBJ2-1; size: -; DNA: TGTGCCAGCAGACGCACAGGGGGCAATGAGCAGTTCTTC; CDR3: CASRRTGGNEQFF
D: -; V: TRBV5-1; J: TRBJ1-4; size: -; DNA: TGCGCCAGCGCACAGGAGGCAAATGAAAAACTGTTTTTT; CDR3: CASAQEANEKLFF
D: -; V: TRBV27; J: TRBJ2-3; size: few; DNA: TGTGCCAGCAGCGGACTTGCTATTTCAGATACGCAGTATTTT; CDR3: CASSGLAISDTQYF
D: TRBD2; V: TRBV2; J: TRBJ2-3; size: -; DNA: TGTGCCAGCAAGCGGACTAGCGGGGGTAGCACAGATACGCAGTATTTT; CDR3: CASKRTSGGSTDTQYF
D: -; V: TRBV5-6; J: TRBJ1-2; size: -; DNA: TGTGCCAGCAGCTTGGTTGGGGGCATCAACTATGGCTACACCTTC; CDR3: CASSLVGGINYGYTF